This is a list of T cell receptor beta chains from one sample in a study of T cell repertoires in cytomegalovirus infection. In TCRdb, the reads were re-called with MiXCR into one record per CDR3 protein. The sample has 300,000 to 400,000 distinct CDR3 sequences; roughly 9.5% are singletons. Sequenced input: PBMCs. The receptor set was obtained from a human donor in good health (CMV status not recorded). Some clones in this sample may be carry-over from other donors' samples. CDR3s include the opening cysteine and the closing phenylalanine or tryptophan.

TRBV10-3	TRBJ2-1	CAIRGLAGDNEQFF
TRBV15	TRBJ1-3	CATSRDRLSGNTIYF
TRBV6-2/TRBV6-3	TRBJ2-7	CASRPSGRSSYEQYF
TRBV27	TRBJ2-1	CASSLYHTNNEQFF
TRBV28	TRBJ1-1	CASSLAGVTYPGDTEAFF
TRBV6-2/TRBV6-3	TRBJ2-7	CASSASGGPYEQYF
TRBV5-4	TRBJ2-3	CASSPGGLTDTQYF
TRBV7-2	TRBJ2-5	CASTLGRGKETQYF
TRBV7-2	TRBJ2-4	CASSLLGGAVNIQYF
TRBV7-2	TRBJ1-1	CASSTLNTEAFF
TRBV7-2	TRBJ1-1	CASSLAGEVTEAFF
TRBV7-2	TRBJ2-1	CASSPFVGAYNEQFF
TRBV28	TRBJ2-7	CASSLPTVGQSDEQYF
TRBV7-9	TRBJ2-5	CASSSPVETQYF
TRBV7-9	TRBJ1-5	CASSFGGTNQPQHF
TRBV6-1	TRBJ2-3	CASSPSLDTQYF
TRBV12-3/TRBV12-4	TRBJ2-3	CASSLLGVAGLRTDTQYF
TRBV7-9	TRBJ1-1	CASSFRQYTEAFF
TRBV10-1	TRBJ2-5	CASSEGRGDQYF